Below are 13 T cell receptor beta chains sequenced from a single sample in a study of spatial heterogeneity in lung cancer. Indicated time point: sample taken at primary tumor resection. Extraction of whole RNA from tumor, nontumor lung or frozen PBMC preceded unsorted sequencing. TCRdb used MiXCR to reprocess the 5' RACE reads, holding one entry per CDR3 protein. The sample lists 65,000 to 85,000 distinct CDR3 sequences; approximately 21% were seen once. The sample consisted of PBMCs, taken at surgery. The receptors were gathered from a male donor with early-stage non-small cell lung cancer.

This clonotype rates as medium-sized. One end of the junction fails to match germline, which may point to a read error. The CDR3 nucleotides read TGTGCCAGCAGTTTACTGACAGCTTACGAGCAGTACTTC. Translation gives CASSLLTAYEQYF. This chain links TRBV5-1 with TRBJ2-7, with TRBD1 as a possible D gene (5 bases). The V gene's germline CDR1 is SGHRS and CDR2 YFSETQ. The CDR3 totals 13 residues.

V is TRBV10-3 and J is TRBJ1-1; no clear D gene. CDR1 ENHRY and CDR2 SYGVKD come from the germline V gene. Trimming removed 0 bases at V and 3 bases at J, with 8 bases between. The CDR3 runs 14 residues. This chain's CDR3 is CAISESWSYTEAFF. In DNA form, the CDR3 reads TGTGCCATCAGTGAGTCGTGGTCTTACACTGAAGCTTTCTTT.

V and J are TRBV29-1 and TRBJ2-5, with 8 bases matching TRBD2. V gave up 6 bases and J gave up 4 bases; unmatched junction bases: 10. This CDR3 spans 14 amino acids. CDR1 SQVTM and CDR2 ANQGSEA come from the germline V gene. Written as DNA, the CDR3 is TGCAGCGTGGTGGAAGCGGGAGTCGGAGAGACCCAGTACTTC. Translation: CSVVEAGVGETQYF.

In this sample, this clonotype turned up a few times. The chain employs TRBV7-9 and TRBJ2-1, with 12 positions matching TRBD2. The J segment lost 8 bases and the V segment lost 3 bases, leaving 8 bases of the junction unmatched. The CDR3 contains 16 residues. The germline V gene encodes CDR1 SEHNR and CDR2 FQNEAQ (reference sequence). CDR3 nucleotides: TGTGCCAGCAGCTTTTTTCTAGCGGGGGGGCGAGATGAGCAGTTCTTC. Amino acids: CASSFFLAGGRDEQFF.

Only a few counts were recorded for this clonotype. The V and J genes are TRBV5-1 and TRBJ1-4, with 7 bases matching TRBD1. CDR3 length equals 16 residues. CDR1 is SGHRS, CDR2 YFSETQ, per germline. V was pared by 3 bases and J by 0 bases, with 5 bases of the junction left unmatched. The CDR3 region has the DNA TGCGCCAGCAGCTCGGCGGGACAGTCAACTAATGAAAAACTGTTTTTT. It translates to CASSSAGQSTNEKLFF.

This clonotype was observed once. CDR3 region: CAIGGDKAYEQYF. CDR3 DNA sequence: TGTGCCATAGGTGGGGACAAGGCCTACGAGCAGTACTTC. V gene TRBV10-3 combines with J gene TRBJ2-7; D is perhaps TRBD1 (6 bases). In germline, CDR1 is ENHRY, CDR2 SYGVKD. V shed 9 bases and J shed 2 bases, with 14 bases lying between them. This CDR3 is built from 13 residues.

This clonotype was observed a handful of times. The chain is built from TRBV12-3 or TRBV12-4 and TRBJ2-6; 7 nucleotides line up with TRBD1. The V gene end was trimmed by 6 bases and the J gene end by 4 bases; junction bases not matched to a gene: 6. The CDR3 is 15 amino acids. CDR3 in amino acids: CASRRTGSGANVLTF. The CDR3 bases are TGTGCCAGCAGACGGACAGGTTCCGGGGCCAACGTCCTGACTTTC.

The chain employs TRBV5-1 and TRBJ2-2; 7 bases are shared with TRBD1. The germline CDR1 and CDR2 sequences are SGHRS and YFSETQ. Trimming took 1 base from V and 6 from J; bases not matched to a gene: 9. This CDR3 is 16 amino acids long. In nucleotides, the CDR3 is TGCGCCAGCAGCTTGACAGGGGACGGGATCTCCGGGGAGCTGTTTTTT. This translates into CASSLTGDGISGELFF.

The gene calls are TRBV28 and TRBJ2-7; 8 bases are a match to TRBD1. The V segment lost 7 bases and the J segment 4 bases; nucleotides outside the gene matches: 6. Per germline, CDR1 MDHEN and CDR2 SYDVKM. CDR3 length: 13 amino acids. In DNA, the CDR3 is TGTGCCAGCACCGCAGGGGGCATATACGAGCAGTACTTC. Encoded protein: CASTAGGIYEQYF.

The gene calls are TRBV13 and TRBJ2-3; 9 bases agree with TRBD2. With 4 bases clipped from V and 2 bases from J, the junction kept 7 bases outside the gene matches. This CDR3 is 16 amino acids long. Germline lookup yields CDR1 PRHDT and CDR2 FYEKMQ (reference sequence). The CDR3 region has the DNA TGTGCCAGCAGCTCTCCAGCGGGGGGTTCCACAGATACGCAGTATTTT. It is translated as CASSSPAGGSTDTQYF.

This clonotype was counted between two and nine times. V is TRBV5-5 and J is TRBJ1-1, with 10 bases lining up with TRBD1. J gave up 0 bases and V 4 bases, and 3 bases lay outside the gene matches. Looked up from germline, CDR1 is SGHKS and CDR2 is YYEKEE (reference sequence). This CDR3 contains 15 residues. The CDR3 protein is CASSKDRGLNTEAFF. In nucleotides, the CDR3 is TGTGCCAGCAGCAAGGACAGGGGGTTGAACACTGAAGCTTTCTTT.

This clonotype showed up just a few times. V usage is TRBV5-1 and J usage is TRBJ2-1; 8 bases are a match to TRBD2. V trimming: 3 bases; J trimming: 7 bases; junction bases outside the gene matches: 9. The germline CDR1 and CDR2 sequences are SGHRS and YFSETQ. This CDR3 contains 15 residues. CDR3 residues: CASSSQRELRNEQFF. The CDR3 DNA sequence: TGCGCCAGCAGCTCTCAGCGGGAGCTAAGAAATGAGCAGTTCTTC.

Only a few counts were recorded for this clonotype. The chain combines TRBV27 with TRBJ2-7; D may be TRBD1 or TRBD2 (5 bases each). This CDR3 has 13 amino acids. Per the germline V gene, CDR1 is MNHEY and CDR2 is SMNVEV (reference sequence). V was pared by 5 bases and J by 1 base, with 9 bases between. The CDR3 sequence: CASSRDGSYEQYF. The CDR3 nucleotides are TGTGCCAGCAGTCGGGACGGATCCTACGAGCAGTACTTC.